This entry lists 19 T cell receptor beta chains sequenced from one sample in a study of T-cell memory formation after mild COVID-19. TCRdb passed the 5' RACE reads through MiXCR, listing each CDR3 protein once. The data show about 360,000 distinct CDR3 sequences, around 14% seen once. The sample comprised PBMCs or a T cell subset sorted from them (not recorded which). Receptors originate from a man aged 18 to 35 who had mild COVID-19 (a few samples of this study predate the infection). Cell type and time point are not known.

This chain links TRBV28 with TRBJ2-3; D unresolved. CDR1 MDHEN and CDR2 SYDVKM come from the germline V gene. V lost 3 bases to trimming and J lost 6 bases, with 10 bases between them. This CDR3 spans 13 amino acids. The CDR3 loop reads CASSFIRRDTQYF. CDR3 sequence (DNA): TGTGCCAGCAGTTTTATCCGCCGCGATACGCAGTATTTT.

V and J are TRBV4-2 and TRBJ1-4, with TRBD1 as a possible D gene (5 bases). The CDR3 loop spans 15 amino acids. V lost 1 base and J lost 4, with 10 bases in between. Germline V CDR1 and CDR2: LGHNA, YNFKEQ. For the CDR3, the DNA is TGTGCCAGCAGCCAAGCTGACAGAAATAATGAAAAACTGTTTTTT. Its protein is CASSQADRNNEKLFF.

This clonotype was counted at least ten times. The chain combines TRBV15 with TRBJ2-3; a weak D match, TRBD2 (6 bases). CDR3 length equals 17 residues. CDR1 is LNHNV and CDR2 is YYDKDF in the germline V gene (reference sequence). With 1 base removed from V and 2 bases from J, the gap between germline ends came to 16 bases. CDR3 loop: CATSRGSPGDPTDTQYF. The DNA of the CDR3 is TGTGCCACCAGCAGAGGGTCACCGGGGGACCCCACAGATACGCAGTATTTT.

The rearrangement links TRBV2 to TRBJ1-1, with D possibly TRBD1 on 5 matching bases. CDR3 length: 14 residues. Per the germline V gene, CDR1 is SNHLY and CDR2 is FYNNEI. The germline V and J ends were trimmed by 7 bases and 1 base, with 13 bases remaining between them. CDR3 residues: CASILGTENTEAFF. The CDR3 DNA sequence: TGTGCCAGCATCCTAGGGACGGAGAACACTGAAGCTTTCTTT. Complete variable domain (other parts from reference TRBV2 and TRBJ1-1): EPEVTQTPSHQVTQMGQEVILRCVPISNHLYFYWYRQILGQKVEFLVSFYNNEISEKSEIFDDQFSVERPDGSNFTLKIRSTKLEDSAMYFCASILGTENTEAFFGQGTRLTVV.

The chain uses TRBV5-1 and TRBJ1-4; D might be TRBD1 (6 bases). Germline loops: CDR1 SGHRS, CDR2 YFSETQ. There are 15 residues in the CDR3. V lost 2 bases, J lost 5 bases, and 13 bases lay in between. The CDR3 coding sequence is TGCGCCAGCAGCTTACGGACAGCCGTAAATGAAAAACTGTTTTTT. Amino acid sequence: CASSLRTAVNEKLFF. The full variable domain, rest sourced from reference TRBV5-1 and TRBJ1-4, is KAGVTQTPRYLIKTRGQQVTLSCSPISGHRSVSWYQQTPGQGLQFLFEYFSETQRNKGNFPGRFSGRQFSNSRSEMNVSTLELGDSALYLCASSLRTAVNEKLFFGSGTQLSVL.

A few counts support this clonotype. V gene TRBV12-3 or TRBV12-4 combines with J gene TRBJ1-4; D is uncertain. CDR3 length equals 12 residues. Deletions cut 3 bases from V and 7 bases from J, with 6 bases between. CDR3 protein: CASSFQGEKLFF. In DNA form, the CDR3 reads TGTGCCAGCAGTTTCCAAGGTGAAAAACTGTTTTTT.

This clonotype showed up just a few times. V gene TRBV6-2 or TRBV6-3 combines with J gene TRBJ2-7; 7 positions match TRBD1. The germline gives CDR1 MNHEY, CDR2 SVGEGT. With 6 bases clipped from V and 6 bases from J, the junction kept 5 bases outside the gene matches. The CDR3 covers 12 residues. In DNA form, the CDR3 reads TGTGCCAGCAGGGACAGGTTGGGCGAGCAGTACGTC. It encodes CASRDRLGEQYV.

The rearrangement links TRBV5-1 to TRBJ2-2, with TRBD2 matching 9 bases. The CDR3 length is 16 residues. The germline CDR1 and CDR2 sequences are SGHRS and YFSETQ. V was clipped by 0 bases and J by 3 bases; unmatched bases: 3. CDR3 DNA: TGCGCCAGCAGCTTGGTAGCGGGGGATTACACCGGGGAGCTGTTTTTT. Protein sequence: CASSLVAGDYTGELFF.

This clonotype showed up just a few times. The chain links TRBV6-5 to TRBJ2-3; tentative D call: TRBD1 (5 bases). This CDR3 region has 15 residues. Trimming stripped 0 bases from V and 5 bases from J, with 12 bases between. Germline V gene lookup returns CDR1 MNHEY and CDR2 SVGAGI. The CDR3 loop is CASSYSLRVKDTQYF. DNA for the CDR3: TGTGCCAGCAGTTACTCACTCAGGGTCAAAGATACGCAGTATTTT.

The sample holds a few counts of this clonotype. The rearrangement uses TRBV11-2 and TRBJ2-1, with 8 bases identical to TRBD2. CDR1 and CDR2 (germline): SGHAT, FQNNGV. Trimming cost V 6 bases and J 2 bases; bases outside gene matches: 6. This CDR3 has 15 amino acids. As DNA, the CDR3 is TGTGCCAGCAGGGAAACGGGACTAGCCTACAATGAGCAGTTCTTC. As protein: CASRETGLAYNEQFF.

V gene TRBV27 combines with J gene TRBJ2-5; TRBD1 might be the D (5 bases). This CDR3 is built from 13 residues. Trimming removed 5 bases at V and 5 bases at J, with 12 bases between. In germline, CDR1 is MNHEY, CDR2 SMNVEV (reference sequence). DNA for the CDR3: TGTGCCAGCAGTGCCAGGGTTAGGGAGACCCAGTACTTC. Its translation is CASSARVRETQYF.

This clonotype was seen at least ten times. The rearrangement joins TRBV7-8 to TRBJ2-3; 9 bases are shared with TRBD1. Per the germline V gene, CDR1 is SGHVS and CDR2 is FQNEAQ. The CDR3 sequence is 15 residues long. V was clipped by 6 bases and J by 6 bases; unmatched bases: 10. DNA for the CDR3: TGTGCCAGCAGGTTAACCGGGACAGGGTTGGATACGCAGTATTTT. It specifies CASRLTGTGLDTQYF.

The genes are TRBV4-1 and TRBJ2-7; 10 nucleotides agree with TRBD2. Germline CDR1 reads MGHRA; CDR2 reads YSYEKL. The CDR3 is 16 amino acids. The V and J ends lost 0 bases and 4 bases, in that order; junction bases with no gene match: 6. Written as DNA, the CDR3 is TGCGCCAGCAGCCAAGATCAGCCTAGCGGGGGATACGAGCAGTACTTC. This gives the protein CASSQDQPSGGYEQYF.

This rearrangement joins TRBV11-2 to TRBJ2-5; tentatively, D is TRBD1 or TRBD2 (6 bases each). Germline V CDR1 and CDR2: SGHAT, FQNNGV. CDR3 length: 16 amino acids. V was pared by 5 bases and J by 0 bases, with 16 bases between. CDR3 protein: CASSTHRAGYQETQYF. CDR3 sequence (DNA): TGTGCCAGCAGCACCCACAGGGCGGGGTACCAAGAGACCCAGTACTTC.

This clonotype has just a few counts. J is TRBJ2-7 and V is TRBV21-1; the table's TRBD1 call for D was not verified on the DNA. TRBV21-1 is a known pseudogene. This CDR3 spans 13 amino acids. The CDR3 spells CASRSRQLTEQYF. The CDR3 DNA reads as TGTGCCAGCAGATCCCGACAGTTAACGGAGCAGTACTTC.

V is TRBV2 and J is TRBJ2-5; D gene uncertain. In germline, CDR1 is SNHLY, CDR2 FYNNEI. Trimming pared 2 bases from V and 2 bases from J, leaving 9 bases between. The CDR3 covers 14 residues. CDR3 region: CASSERLKQETQYF. DNA for the CDR3: TGTGCCAGCAGTGAACGACTGAAACAAGAGACCCAGTACTTC.

This clonotype was observed many times. The V and J genes are TRBV7-2 and TRBJ2-2, with no clear D. V lost 0 bases and J 4 bases, leaving 15 bases between the germline ends. The CDR3 extends over 17 amino acids. Germline values: CDR1 SGHTA, CDR2 FQGNSA. CDR3: CASSLALLAGGTGELFF. CDR3 nucleotide sequence: TGTGCCAGCAGCTTAGCGCTTCTGGCCGGCGGCACCGGGGAGCTGTTTTTT.

This clonotype was found a few times. This chain uses TRBV12-3 or TRBV12-4 with TRBJ2-5; no clear D. Trimming took 1 base from V and 4 from J, leaving 13 bases between them. CDR3 size: 15 residues. The CDR3: CASSLVLSNSETQYF. The DNA of the CDR3 is TGTGCCAGCAGTTTAGTACTGTCGAATTCAGAGACCCAGTACTTC.

Worth noting for this clonotype: Since the CDR3 does not end with the conserved phenylalanine or tryptophan, this likely comes from a read error. The genes are TRBV6-2 or TRBV6-3 and TRBJ1-5; D not certain. CDR1 and CDR2 (germline): MNHEY, SVGEGT. The CDR3 has 14 amino acids. The V gene lost 7 bases and the J gene lost 5 bases, with 15 bases spanning the gap. In nucleotides, the CDR3 is TGTGCCAGCACCCGCAGCGTACCTGATCAGCCCCAGCATTTG. Residues: CASTRSVPDQPQHL.